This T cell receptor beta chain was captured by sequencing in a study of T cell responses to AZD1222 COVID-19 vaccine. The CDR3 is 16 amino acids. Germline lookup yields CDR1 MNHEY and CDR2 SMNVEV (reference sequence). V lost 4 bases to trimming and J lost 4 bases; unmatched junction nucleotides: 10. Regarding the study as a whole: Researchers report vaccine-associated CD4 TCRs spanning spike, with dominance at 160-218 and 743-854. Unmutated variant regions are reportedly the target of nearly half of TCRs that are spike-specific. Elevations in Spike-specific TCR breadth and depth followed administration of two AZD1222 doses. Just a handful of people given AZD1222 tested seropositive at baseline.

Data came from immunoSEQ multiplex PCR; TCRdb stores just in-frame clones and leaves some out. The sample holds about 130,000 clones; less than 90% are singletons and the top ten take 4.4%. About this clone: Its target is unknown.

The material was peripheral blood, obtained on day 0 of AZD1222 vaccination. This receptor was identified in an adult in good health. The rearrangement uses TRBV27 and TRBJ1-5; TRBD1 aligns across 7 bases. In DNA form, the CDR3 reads TGTGCCAGCAGTTCTCCCCAGGGGGAGAGAAATCAGCCCCAGCATTTT. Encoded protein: CASSSPQGERNQPQHF.